This T cell receptor (beta chain) derives from a study of blood T cell repertoires in COVID-19. The V gene's germline CDR1 is SGHRS and CDR2 YFSETQ. With 0 bases removed from V and 3 bases from J, the gap between germline ends came to 10 bases. The CDR3 is 15 amino acids. How the authors handled the data: How many nucleated cells were present was estimated from reference gene primer amplification. Libraries were prepared by immunoSEQ multiplex PCR; TCRdb keeps only in-frame clonotypes and omits some of them. From that table come the V and J calls and clone size; the DNA was used to work out D and trimming. The table includes around 140,000 clones, 88% detected once.

V gene TRBV5-1 combines with J gene TRBJ2-1, with D hard to call. This sequence originates from a man aged 65 to 85 with acute or convalescent COVID-19. Material for sequencing was peripheral blood. CDR3 nucleotide sequence: TGCGCCAGCAGCTTGGCCGGAGTGGGCTACAATGAGCAGTTCTTC. It specifies CASSLAGVGYNEQFF.